The subject of this entry is one TCR beta chain. The record originates from a study of OX40 agonist ivuxolimab in advanced cancers. Study background: Ivuxolimab, an antibody acting as an agonist of OX40 (CD134), was used to treat patients. Ivuxolimab doses were 0.01, 0.1, 0.3, 1.5, 3 or 10 mg/kg every 2 weeks. Three patients, one with hepatocellular carcinoma and two with cutaneous melanoma, responded partially.

Trimming took 1 base from V and 4 from J, leaving 11 bases between them. The germline CDR1 and CDR2 sequences are GTSNPN and SVGIG (reference sequence). This CDR3 comprises 14 residues. Repertoires were generated with immunoSEQ multiplex PCR, while TCRdb's copy carries only in-frame clones and drops some. The data hold roughly 43,000 clones, with 89% observed a single time. The sample was CD4+ or CD8+ T cells sorted from blood, taken in a trial of the OX40 agonist ivuxolimab. The sequence was collected from an adult with an advanced solid tumor such as melanoma, head and neck, liver or kidney cancer. The J gene is TRBJ2-1, the V gene TRBV30; the D gene is possibly TRBD1 (6 bases). The CDR3 bases are TGTGCCTGGAGTGGGGCTAGGGGGTACAATGAGCAGTTCTTC. The encoded protein is CAWSGARGYNEQFF.